Below, 21 T cell receptor beta chains from the same sample are listed, as sequenced in a study of monozygotic twins with inflammatory bowel disease. For each CDR3 protein, TCRdb gives one entry from its re-call of the 5' RACE reads, without DNA. The sample totals 400,000 to 500,000 distinct CDR3 sequences. The specimen was blood. The receptors stem from a human donor with ulcerative colitis or Crohn's disease, or a healthy co-twin of an affected twin (not recorded which).

The V gene is TRBV5-5, the J gene TRBJ2-1; there is no DNA to check the TCRdb D call of TRBD1. CDR1 is SGHKS, CDR2 YYEKEE, per germline (reference sequence). This CDR3 comprises 17 residues. The CDR3 loop is CASSIWQGVDSYNEQFF. Together with reference TRBV5-5 and TRBJ2-1, the CDR3 gives the full variable domain: DAGVTQSPTHLIKTRGQQVTLRCSPISGHKSVSWYQQVLGQGPQFIFQYYEKEERGRGNFPDRFSARQFPNYSSELNVNALLLGDSALYLCASSIWQGVDSYNEQFFGPGTRLTVL.

CDR3 region: CASREYLQPQHF. The rearrangement uses TRBV28 and TRBJ1-5. The CDR3 has 12 amino acids. The germline V gene has CDR1 MDHEN and CDR2 SYDVKM.

The CDR3 loop reads CASSSFREDTEAFF. This chain uses TRBV5-1 with TRBJ1-1. Germline CDR1 SGHRS, CDR2 YFSETQ. The CDR3 length is 14 residues. The complete variable domain, with remaining parts taken from reference TRBV5-1 and TRBJ1-1, reads KAGVTQTPRYLIKTRGQQVTLSCSPISGHRSVSWYQQTPGQGLQFLFEYFSETQRNKGNFPGRFSGRQFSNSRSEMNVSTLELGDSALYLCASSSFREDTEAFFGQGTRLTVV.

The chain employs TRBV28 and TRBJ1-1; with no DNA, the TCRdb D assignment of TRBD1 cannot be verified. The V gene's germline CDR1 is MDHEN and CDR2 SYDVKM. This CDR3 contains 15 residues. The CDR3 loop is CASSFRRGRDTEAFF.

The rearrangement links TRBV20-1 to TRBJ1-4. This CDR3 is built from 12 residues. From germline, CDR1 is DFQATT and CDR2 SNEGSKA (reference sequence). This CDR3 reads CSASDGHEKLFF.

This chain uses TRBV7-2 with TRBJ2-3; with no DNA, the TCRdb D assignment of TRBD2 cannot be verified. CDR3 length equals 15 residues. CDR1 is SGHTA and CDR2 is FQGNSA in the germline V gene. CDR3: CASSLEASGRNTQYF.

V usage is TRBV20-1 and J usage is TRBJ1-2; TCRdb returns TRBD1, unconfirmable since there is no DNA. Germline CDR1 and CDR2: DFQATT and SNEGSKA (reference sequence). The CDR3 covers 14 residues. CDR3 sequence reads: CSATRGARGDGYTF.

This chain connects TRBV5-1 to TRBJ2-7. Germline values: CDR1 SGHRS, CDR2 YFSETQ. The CDR3 loop spans 14 amino acids. CDR3 sequence: CASSSDGSPYEQYF.

This chain uses TRBV20-1 with TRBJ2-3; the TCRdb D gene call, TRBD2, has no DNA to confirm it. The length of the CDR3 is 15 residues. Germline lookup yields CDR1 DFQATT and CDR2 SNEGSKA (reference sequence). The CDR3 sequence is CSAPYSGRGTDTQYF.

This chain links TRBV5-1 with TRBJ2-2; TCRdb proposes TRBD1, but this gene call is untestable without DNA. The CDR3 extends over 15 amino acids. Germline V lookup: CDR1 SGHRS, CDR2 YFSETQ. CDR3 sequence: CASCLLTGNTGELFF.

The chain links TRBV5-4 to TRBJ1-1; there is no DNA to check the TCRdb D call of TRBD1. Germline V gives CDR1 SGHNT, CDR2 YYREEE (reference sequence). CDR3 length equals 14 residues. CDR3: CASSSSRARTEAFF.

The chain's CDR3 is CASSQLVAGETQYF. The rearrangement uses TRBV14 and TRBJ2-5; as DNA is missing, the TRBD2 call by TCRdb cannot be tested. This CDR3 contains 14 residues. Germline CDR1 reads SGHDN; CDR2 reads FVKESK. Supplemented by reference TRBV14 and TRBJ2-5, the full variable domain reads EAGVTQFPSHSVIEKGQTVTLRCDPISGHDNLYWYRRVMGKEIKFLLHFVKESKQDESGMPNNRFLAERTGGTYSTLKVQPAELEDSGVYFCASSQLVAGETQYFGPGTRLLVL.

This rearrangement joins TRBV11-2 to TRBJ2-1. Germline V gene data show CDR1 as SGHAT and CDR2 as FQNNGV. The CDR3 loop spans 12 amino acids. The CDR3 sequence: CASSARGYEQFF.

This sequence joins TRBV20-1 and TRBJ2-5; checking the TCRdb D call of TRBD1 is not possible without DNA. CDR3 length: 17 residues. CDR1 is DFQATT, CDR2 SNEGSKA, per germline (reference sequence). The CDR3 loop reads CSARALLGARGGETQYF.

The chain recombines TRBV20-1 with TRBJ2-1; TCRdb indicates TRBD1, and absent DNA this call remains unverified. CDR1 is DFQATT and CDR2 is SNEGSKA in the germline V gene (reference sequence). The CDR3 extends over 15 amino acids. The CDR3 is CSAPQGGRTRPEQFF.

J is TRBJ2-7 and V is TRBV20-1; TCRdb's assignment of TRBD2 cannot be checked, as there is no DNA. Germline V gene data show CDR1 as DFQATT and CDR2 as SNEGSKA (reference sequence). The CDR3 sequence is 14 residues long. The CDR3 spells CSAEVTSGTYEQYF.

This chain links TRBV19 with TRBJ1-5; lacking DNA, the TRBD1 call made by TCRdb goes unchecked. CDR1 is LNHDA, CDR2 SQIVND, per germline (reference sequence). The CDR3 is 15 amino acids. CDR3 amino acids: CASSLYGQTNQPQHF.

The V gene is TRBV28, the J gene TRBJ2-3; TCRdb's assignment of TRBD2 cannot be checked, as there is no DNA. Germline-derived CDR1 and CDR2 are MDHEN and SYDVKM. The CDR3 is 19 amino acids. CDR3 sequence: CASSSFGLAGGGRTDTQYF.

This chain uses TRBV11-2 with TRBJ2-1; TCRdb's D gene call, TRBD1, goes unchecked for lack of DNA. The CDR3 has 13 residues. In germline, CDR1 is SGHAT, CDR2 FQNNGV. The CDR3 reads CASSAAPGAVQFF.

The chain couples TRBV5-1 to TRBJ2-1; the TRBD2 assignment by TCRdb is unverifiable without DNA. Germline V gives CDR1 SGHRS, CDR2 YFSETQ. The CDR3 has 18 amino acids. CDR3: CASSSASGRRGSYNEQFF. Full variable domain (outside the CDR3, taken from reference TRBV5-1 and TRBJ2-1): KAGVTQTPRYLIKTRGQQVTLSCSPISGHRSVSWYQQTPGQGLQFLFEYFSETQRNKGNFPGRFSGRQFSNSRSEMNVSTLELGDSALYLCASSSASGRRGSYNEQFFGPGTRLTVL.

CDR3 protein: CASAYIRGNEQFF. The chain has TRBV2 and TRBJ2-1; TCRdb selects TRBD1, and the lack of DNA leaves this call unchecked. This CDR3 has 13 residues. CDR1 and CDR2 from the germline V gene are SNHLY and FYNNEI. Full variable domain (rest looked up from reference TRBV2 and TRBJ2-1): EPEVTQTPSHQVTQMGQEVILRCVPISNHLYFYWYRQILGQKVEFLVSFYNNEISEKSEIFDDQFSVERPDGSNFTLKIRSTKLEDSAMYFCASAYIRGNEQFFGPGTRLTVL.